This T cell receptor (beta chain) was identified during a study of shared clonotypes between healthy human individuals. Sequenced by immunoSEQ multiplex PCR; TCRdb stores in-frame clones only, minus some. This sample has over a million clones, with about 76% found just once. There are 13 residues in the CDR3. Germline CDR1 and CDR2: MGHDK and SYGVNS. V shed 5 bases, J shed 5 bases, and the junction held 4 bases outside the gene matches. Sequenced material: memory CD4+ T cells sorted from blood. The subset is: CD45RA-negative fraction. This receptor was taken from a man between 18 and 35 years old in good health. The V gene is TRBV25-1, the J gene TRBJ1-2; TRBD1 matches 8 bases. The CDR3 coding sequence is TGTGCCAGCAGTCGTCAGGGGGCTTATGGCTACACCTTC. Its protein is CASSRQGAYGYTF.